This TCR beta chain appears in the sequencing data of a study of human T cells and chemical hapten exposure. For the study at large: The patients, most of them female, presented with alopecia areata, totalis or universalis.

Time point defined: pre-sensitization, week 0. As for treatment: therapeutic diphenylcyclopropenone sensitization with weekly scalp DPC. MiXCR, applied by TCRdb to the RACE reads, yields one record per CDR3 protein. Altogether about 110,000 distinct CDR3 sequences are present, less than 15% being singletons, with the ten largest covering roughly 1.5%. Germline V CDR1 and CDR2: SGHVS, FNYEAQ. The V and J ends lost 6 bases and 4 bases respectively, with 18 bases between them. This CDR3 has 16 amino acids. The TCR sequence derives from a woman between 45 and 60 years old with alopecia areata. Some clones in this sample may be carry-over from other donors' samples. The sample in question was whole blood, obtained in connection with sensitization to the hapten diphenylcyclopropenone (DPC). The chain joins TRBV7-6 to TRBJ2-2; possibly TRBD1 or TRBD2 for D (5 bases each). In DNA form, the CDR3 reads TGTGCCAGCAGGTGGGAGCCGGGACGGCGCACCGGGGAGCTGTTTTTT. Its translation: CASRWEPGRRTGELFF.